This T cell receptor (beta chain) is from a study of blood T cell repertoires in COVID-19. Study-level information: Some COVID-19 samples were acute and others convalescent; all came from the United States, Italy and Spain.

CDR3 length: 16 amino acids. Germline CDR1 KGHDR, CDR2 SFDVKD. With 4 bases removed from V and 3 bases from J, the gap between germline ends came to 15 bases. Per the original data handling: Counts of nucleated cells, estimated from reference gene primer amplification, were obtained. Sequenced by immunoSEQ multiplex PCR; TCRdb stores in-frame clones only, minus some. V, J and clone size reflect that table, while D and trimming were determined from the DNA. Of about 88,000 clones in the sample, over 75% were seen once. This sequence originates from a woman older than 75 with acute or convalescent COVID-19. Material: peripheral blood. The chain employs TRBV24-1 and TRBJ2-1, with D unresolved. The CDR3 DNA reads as TGTGCCACCAGTGACCCCGCCCCCGGCGGCTACAATGAGCAGTTCTTC. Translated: CATSDPAPGGYNEQFF.